This T cell receptor (beta chain) is from a study of cytomegalovirus exposure and HLA in healthy donors. About the research overall: An analysis done earlier identified 120 million or so unique TCR beta sequences from 150 million to 200 million T cells.

There are 13 residues in the CDR3. V was cut by 3 bases and J by 3 bases, with 6 bases left in between. Looked up from germline, CDR1 is SGHDT and CDR2 is YYEEEE. The PCR was carried out with 60 Vbeta primers and 13 Jbeta primers. Produced via immunoSEQ multiplex PCR; TCRdb's table is partial and in-frame only. The sample holds fewer than 250,000 clones, more than 75% seen once. Notes on this clone: Antigen specificity is unknown.

Overall study results and limits: As a later analysis showed, a missense DCLRE1C variant was linked to trimming of TCR beta V- and J-genes. Across donors, most TCRs were seen rarely, yet some public ones were widespread. The study flagged about 150 TCR beta chains as cytomegalovirus-associated.

The material sequenced was PBMCs. This receptor was obtained from a human donor in good health. The rearrangement links TRBV5-6 to TRBJ2-2; D is perhaps TRBD2 (5 bases). CDR3 sequence reads: CASSWGDTGELFF. The CDR3 bases are TGTGCCAGCAGCTGGGGAGACACCGGGGAGCTGTTTTTT.